The present TCR beta chain was sequenced within a study of blood T cell repertoires in COVID-19. Across the whole study: Some COVID-19 samples were acute and others convalescent; all came from the United States, Italy and Spain. T cells, B-cell-depleted T cells, or PBMCs supplied cDNA or gDNA.

The method was immunoSEQ multiplex PCR; TCRdb's version includes in-frame clones alone and lacks a portion of them. The table has fewer than 110,000 clones, 60% to 85% seen once. This CDR3 has 19 residues. The J segment lost 0 bases and the V segment lost 4 bases, leaving 15 bases of the junction unmatched. Germline loops: CDR1 LNHDA, CDR2 SQIVND (reference sequence). The receptor was derived from a man in his 70s with acute or convalescent COVID-19. The V and J genes are TRBV19 and TRBJ1-3; 7 bases agree with TRBD1. The specimen was peripheral blood. CDR3 DNA: TGTGCCAGTAGTAGGATCCCGGGACAGAGAATAACCTCTGGAAACACCATATATTTT. This translates into CASSRIPGQRITSGNTIYF.